This T cell receptor (beta chain) was sequenced during a study of T cell responses to AZD1222 COVID-19 vaccine. The CDR3 runs to 13 residues. CDR1 is MRHNA and CDR2 is SNTAGT in the germline V gene. V shed 4 bases and J 6 bases; nucleotides not matched to a gene: 4. As for this clone: Its specificity is not known.

Points from the study as a whole: Close to half of all spike-specific TCRs reportedly target regions of the variants that are unmutated. An increase in Spike-specific TCR breadth and depth was observed after two AZD1222 doses.

The assay was immunoSEQ multiplex PCR, and TCRdb's table has in-frame clones only and misses some. The table has about 150,000 clones, over 80% seen once; the top ten hold roughly 3.3%. The sequence was collected from an adult who received the AZD1222 COVID-19 vaccine. Source: peripheral blood, taken 28 days after the second AZD1222 dose. The chain joins TRBV6-4 to TRBJ1-1; 8 bases agree with TRBD1. The CDR3 DNA reads TGTGCCAGCAGTGTTGACAGGGGCTCTGAAGCTTTCTTT. Its translation is CASSVDRGSEAFF.